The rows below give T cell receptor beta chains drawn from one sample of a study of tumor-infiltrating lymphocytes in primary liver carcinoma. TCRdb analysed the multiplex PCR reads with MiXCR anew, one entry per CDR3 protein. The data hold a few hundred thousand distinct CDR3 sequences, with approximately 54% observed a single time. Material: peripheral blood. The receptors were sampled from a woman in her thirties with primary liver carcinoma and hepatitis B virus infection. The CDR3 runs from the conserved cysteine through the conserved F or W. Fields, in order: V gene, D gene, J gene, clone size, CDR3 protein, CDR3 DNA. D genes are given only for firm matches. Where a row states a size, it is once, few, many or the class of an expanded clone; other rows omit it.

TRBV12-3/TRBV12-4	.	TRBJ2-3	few	CASSFRDPTDTQYF	TGTGCCAGCAGTTTCCGAGATCCCACAGATACGCAGTATTTT
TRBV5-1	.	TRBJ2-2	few	CASQRGSANTGELFF	TGCGCCAGCCAAAGGGGGAGCGCGAACACCGGGGAGCTGTTTTTT
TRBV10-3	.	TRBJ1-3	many	CAISDNRSGNTIYF	TGTGCCATCAGTGACAACCGCTCTGGAAACACCATATATTTT
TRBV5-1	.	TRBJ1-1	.	CASSPPETAVEAFF	TGCGCCAGCAGCCCCCCCGAGACGGCCGTCGAAGCTTTCTTT
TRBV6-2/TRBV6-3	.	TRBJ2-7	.	CASRKLARYEQYF	TGTGCCAGCAGGAAGCTAGCGCGCTACGAGCAGTACTTC
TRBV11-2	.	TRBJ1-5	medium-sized	CASSLDRARQPQHF	TGTGCCAGCAGCTTAGATCGTGCTCGACAGCCCCAGCATTTT
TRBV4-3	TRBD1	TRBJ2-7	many	CASSQDLGTGSNEQYF	TGCGCCAGCAGCCAAGATCTGGGGACAGGGAGCAACGAGCAGTACTTC
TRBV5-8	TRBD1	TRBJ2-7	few	CASIRTGWGEQYF	TGTGCCAGCATCCGGACAGGTTGGGGCGAGCAGTACTTC
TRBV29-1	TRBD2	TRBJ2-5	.	CSAAMASGRVVKTQYF	TGCAGCGCTGCCATGGCTAGCGGGAGGGTCGTGAAGACCCAGTACTTC
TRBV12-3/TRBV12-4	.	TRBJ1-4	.	CASSYADGGRLFF	TGTGCCAGCAGTTATGCCGATGGGGGGAGACTGTTTTTT
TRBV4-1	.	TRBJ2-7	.	CASSQSLSNSWGQYF	TGCGCCAGCAGCCAATCCCTCTCTAATTCCTGGGGGCAGTACTTC
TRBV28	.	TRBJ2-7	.	CASSFLAMGAPPSYEQYF	TGTGCCAGCAGTTTCCTCGCTATGGGGGCCCCCCCCTCCTACGAGCAGTACTTC
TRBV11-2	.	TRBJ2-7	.	CSSSLEQGERYF	TGTTCCAGCAGCTTAGAGCAGGGCGAGCGGTACTTC
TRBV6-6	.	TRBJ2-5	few	CASSYGGGNQETQYF	TGTGCCAGCAGTTACGGAGGGGGCAACCAAGAGACCCAGTACTTC
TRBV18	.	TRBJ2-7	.	CASSPGDRTYEQYF	TGTGCCAGTTCACCGGGTGATCGAACCTACGAGCAGTACTTC
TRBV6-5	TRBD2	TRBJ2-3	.	CASNYRGTNTDTQYF	TGTGCCAGCAATTACCGCGGGACTAACACAGATACGCAGTATTTT
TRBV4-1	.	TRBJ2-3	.	CASSQGSGMSYTDTQYF	TGCGCCAGCAGCCAAGGGTCTGGAATGAGTTACACAGATACGCAGTATTTT
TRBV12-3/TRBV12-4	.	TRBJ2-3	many	CASSLNLGGTDTQYF	TGTGCCAGCAGTCTGAACTTAGGGGGCACAGATACGCAGTATTTT
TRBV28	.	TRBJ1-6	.	CASNVGVGNSPLHF	TGTGCCAGCAATGTCGGGGTCGGGAATTCACCCCTCCACTTT
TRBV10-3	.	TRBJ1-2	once	CAISEGPDSIGGYTF	TGTGCCATCAGTGAAGGACCTGACAGTATAGGTGGCTACACCTTC
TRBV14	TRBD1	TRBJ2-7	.	CASSHIGTDRYEQYF	TGTGCCAGCAGCCATATCGGGACAGACCGATACGAGCAGTACTTC
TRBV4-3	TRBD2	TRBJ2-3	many	CASSQVKGLDSDTQYF	TGCGCCAGCAGCCAAGTAAAGGGACTAGATTCGGATACGCAGTATTTT